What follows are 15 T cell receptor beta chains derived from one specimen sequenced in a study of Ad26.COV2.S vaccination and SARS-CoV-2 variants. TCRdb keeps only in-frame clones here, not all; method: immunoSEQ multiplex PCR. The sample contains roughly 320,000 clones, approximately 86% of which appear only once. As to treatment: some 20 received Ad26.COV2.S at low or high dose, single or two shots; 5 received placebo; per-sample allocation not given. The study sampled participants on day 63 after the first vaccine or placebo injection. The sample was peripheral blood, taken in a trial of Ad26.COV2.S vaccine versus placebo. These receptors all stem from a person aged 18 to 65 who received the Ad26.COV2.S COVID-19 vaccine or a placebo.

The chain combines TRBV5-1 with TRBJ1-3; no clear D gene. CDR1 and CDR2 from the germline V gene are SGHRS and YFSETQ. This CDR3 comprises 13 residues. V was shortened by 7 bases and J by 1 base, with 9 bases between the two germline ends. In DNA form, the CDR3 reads TGCGCCAGCGCCTCCCAGTCTGGAAACACCATATATTTT. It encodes CASASQSGNTIYF.

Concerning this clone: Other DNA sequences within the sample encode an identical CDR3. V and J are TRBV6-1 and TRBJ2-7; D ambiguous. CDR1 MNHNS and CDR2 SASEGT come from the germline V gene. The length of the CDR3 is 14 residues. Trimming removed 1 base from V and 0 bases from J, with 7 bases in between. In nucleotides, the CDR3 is TGTGCCAGCAGTGAAGAGCCCCGCTCCTACGAGCAGTACTTC. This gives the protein CASSEEPRSYEQYF.

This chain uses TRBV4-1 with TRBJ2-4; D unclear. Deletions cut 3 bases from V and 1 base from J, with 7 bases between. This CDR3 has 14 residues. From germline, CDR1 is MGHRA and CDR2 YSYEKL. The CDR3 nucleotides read TGCGCCAGCAGCCAGGGTTTGGCCAAAAACATTCAGTACTTC. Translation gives CASSQGLAKNIQYF.

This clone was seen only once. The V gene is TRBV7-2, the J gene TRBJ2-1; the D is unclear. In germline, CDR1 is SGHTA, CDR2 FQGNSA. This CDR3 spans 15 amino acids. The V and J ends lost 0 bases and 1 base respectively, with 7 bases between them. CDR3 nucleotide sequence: TGTGCCAGCAGCTTAGCGTTTGCGTCCTACAATGAGCAGTTCTTC. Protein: CASSLAFASYNEQFF.

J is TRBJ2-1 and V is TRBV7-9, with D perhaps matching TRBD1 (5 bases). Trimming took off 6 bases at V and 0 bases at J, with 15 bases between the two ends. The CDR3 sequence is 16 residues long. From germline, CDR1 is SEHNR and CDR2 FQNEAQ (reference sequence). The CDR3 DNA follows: TGTGCCAGCAGGGCAGGGAACGCAGGCTCCTACAATGAGCAGTTCTTC. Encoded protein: CASRAGNAGSYNEQFF. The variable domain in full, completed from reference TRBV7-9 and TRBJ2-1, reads DTGVSQNPRHKITKRGQNVTFRCDPISEHNRLYWYRQTLGQGPEFLTYFQNEAQLEKSRLLSDRFSAERPKGSFSTLEIQRTEQGDSAMYLCASRAGNAGSYNEQFFGPGTRLTVL.

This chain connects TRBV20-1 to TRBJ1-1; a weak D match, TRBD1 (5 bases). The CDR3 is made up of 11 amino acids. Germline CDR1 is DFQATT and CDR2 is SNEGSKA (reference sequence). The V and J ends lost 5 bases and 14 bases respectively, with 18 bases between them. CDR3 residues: CSAPIALGGFF. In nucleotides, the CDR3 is TGCAGTGCTCCAATTGCCCTGGGGGGGTTCTTT.

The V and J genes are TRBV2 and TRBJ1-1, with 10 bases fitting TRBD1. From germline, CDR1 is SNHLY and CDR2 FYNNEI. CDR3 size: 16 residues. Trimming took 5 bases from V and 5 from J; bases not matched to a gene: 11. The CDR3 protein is CASSPSPGQGETEAFF. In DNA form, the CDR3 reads TGTGCCAGCAGTCCATCCCCTGGACAGGGGGAGACTGAAGCTTTCTTT.

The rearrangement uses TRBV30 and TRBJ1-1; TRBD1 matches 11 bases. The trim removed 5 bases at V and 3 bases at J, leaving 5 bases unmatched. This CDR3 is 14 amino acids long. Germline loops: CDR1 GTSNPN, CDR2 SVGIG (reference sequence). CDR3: CAWDGQGAHTEAFF. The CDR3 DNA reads TGTGCCTGGGACGGACAGGGGGCGCACACTGAAGCTTTCTTT. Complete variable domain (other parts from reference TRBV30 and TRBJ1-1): SQTIHQWPATLVQPVGSPLSLECTVEGTSNPNLYWYRQAAGRGLQLLFYSVGIGQISSEVPQNLSASRPQDRQFILSSKKLLLSDSGFYLCAWDGQGAHTEAFFGQGTRLTVV.

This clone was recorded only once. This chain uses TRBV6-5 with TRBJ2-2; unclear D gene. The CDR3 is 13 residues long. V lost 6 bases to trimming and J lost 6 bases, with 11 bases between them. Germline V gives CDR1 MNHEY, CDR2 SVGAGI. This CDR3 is CASRSRQPGELFF. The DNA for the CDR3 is TGTGCCAGCAGGTCCCGGCAGCCCGGGGAGCTGTTTTTT.

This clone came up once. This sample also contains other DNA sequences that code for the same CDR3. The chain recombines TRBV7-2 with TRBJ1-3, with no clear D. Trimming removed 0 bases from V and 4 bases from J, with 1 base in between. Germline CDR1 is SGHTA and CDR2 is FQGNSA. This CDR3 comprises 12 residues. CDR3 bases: TGTGCCAGCAGCTTAGCAGGAAACACCATATATTTT. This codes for CASSLAGNTIYF.

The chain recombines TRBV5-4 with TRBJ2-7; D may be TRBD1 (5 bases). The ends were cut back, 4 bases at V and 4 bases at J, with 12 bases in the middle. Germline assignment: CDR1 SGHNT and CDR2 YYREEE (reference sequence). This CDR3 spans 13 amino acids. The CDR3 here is CASSATGIYEQYF. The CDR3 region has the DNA TGTGCCAGCAGCGCCACAGGAATATACGAGCAGTACTTC.

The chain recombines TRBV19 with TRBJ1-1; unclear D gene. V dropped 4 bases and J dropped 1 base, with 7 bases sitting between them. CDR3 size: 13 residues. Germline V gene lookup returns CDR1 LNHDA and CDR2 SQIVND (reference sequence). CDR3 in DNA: TGTGCCAGTAGTAAATTGACGAACACTGAAGCTTTCTTT. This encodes CASSKLTNTEAFF.

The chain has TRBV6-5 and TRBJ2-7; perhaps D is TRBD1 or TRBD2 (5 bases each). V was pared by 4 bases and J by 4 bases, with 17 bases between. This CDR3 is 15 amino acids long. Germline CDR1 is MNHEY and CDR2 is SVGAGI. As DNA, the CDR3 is TGTGCCAGCAGTTCCTCAGGGTTGGGAGCATACGAGCAGTACTTC. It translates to CASSSSGLGAYEQYF.

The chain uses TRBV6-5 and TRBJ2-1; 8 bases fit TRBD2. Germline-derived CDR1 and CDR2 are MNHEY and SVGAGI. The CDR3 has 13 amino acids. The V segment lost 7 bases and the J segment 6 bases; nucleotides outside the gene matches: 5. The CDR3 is CASTGGVPNEQFF. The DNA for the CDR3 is TGTGCCAGCACCGGGGGGGTGCCCAATGAGCAGTTCTTC.

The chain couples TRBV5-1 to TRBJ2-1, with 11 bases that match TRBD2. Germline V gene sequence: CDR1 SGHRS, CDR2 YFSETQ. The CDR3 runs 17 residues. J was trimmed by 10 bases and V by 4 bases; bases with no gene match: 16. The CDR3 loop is CASSAGLAGEGVREQFF. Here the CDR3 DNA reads TGCGCCAGCAGCGCCGGACTAGCGGGTGAGGGGGTCAGGGAGCAGTTCTTC.